This T cell receptor (beta chain) is drawn from a study of shared clonotypes between healthy human individuals. General study points: Lower generation probabilities were found for non-shared clonotypes than for those shared by all four donors.

Here immunoSEQ multiplex PCR was the method, and the copy in TCRdb shows in-frame clones only, minus some. The data show 950,000 to 1,200,000 clones, around three quarters seen once. On this clone itself: Its matching antigen is unknown.

With 6 bases removed from V and 0 bases from J, the gap between germline ends came to 11 bases. Germline CDR1 KGHSH, CDR2 LQKENI. The CDR3 length is 14 residues. Sequencing input: memory CD4+ T cells from PBMCs. Described subset: CD45RA-negative fraction. The gene calls are TRBV18 and TRBJ1-1, with D possibly TRBD1 on 6 matching bases. The origin of this receptor is a man aged 18 to 30 in good health. Some clones in this sample may be carry-over from other donors' samples. This chain's CDR3 is CASSQGRLNTEAFF. The CDR3 nucleotides read TGTGCCAGCTCCCAGGGGAGGCTGAACACTGAAGCTTTCTTT.